The 28 T cell receptor beta chains below were found in one sample sequenced in a study of early T cells in non-severe SARS-CoV-2 infection. TCRdb processed the 5' RACE reads anew with MiXCR; each CDR3 protein has one entry. The table records fewer than 85,000 distinct CDR3 sequences, about 14% of them present only once. This sample comprised whole blood, obtained at baseline. The receptors originated from an adult who was a healthcare worker with PCR-confirmed SARS-CoV-2 infection or an uninfected control (not recorded which).

This clonotype was recorded many times. The rearrangement joins TRBV27 to TRBJ2-5; D is uncertain. The germline gives CDR1 MNHEY, CDR2 SMNVEV (reference sequence). The CDR3 extends over 13 amino acids. Trimming took 5 bases from V and 2 from J, leaving 9 bases between them. CDR3 sequence: CASSVLIQETQYF. CDR3 nucleotides: TGTGCCAGCAGTGTCCTGATTCAAGAGACCCAGTACTTC.

This clonotype was counted a few times. The rearrangement links TRBV20-1 to TRBJ2-5; no clear D gene. Trimming removed 5 bases at V and 0 bases at J, with 13 bases between. Germline assignment: CDR1 DFQATT and CDR2 SNEGSKA (reference sequence). The CDR3 is 14 residues long. CDR3 DNA: TGCAGTGCTGGTCCATCCTCTTACCAAGAGACCCAGTACTTC. Protein: CSAGPSSYQETQYF.

This clonotype was detected a few times. This chain joins TRBV20-1 and TRBJ2-1; D gene uncertain. Germline-derived CDR1 and CDR2 are DFQATT and SNEGSKA (reference sequence). The V end was cut by 0 bases, the J end by 13 bases, with 16 bases between. The CDR3 extends over 13 amino acids. The CDR3 here is CSARDESAVSQFF. DNA for the CDR3: TGCAGTGCTAGAGATGAAAGCGCAGTATCCCAGTTCTTC.

There are a few counts of this clonotype. The chain carries TRBV29-1 and TRBJ2-3; the D is unclear. The CDR3 totals 12 residues. The ends were cut back, 7 bases at V and 1 base at J, with 9 bases in the middle. Germline values: CDR1 SQVTM, CDR2 ANQGSEA. CDR3 loop: CSETGRTDTQYF. Here the CDR3 DNA reads TGCAGCGAGACGGGCCGCACAGATACGCAGTATTTT.

Notes on this clonotype: A junction end diverges from the germline sequence, so it may reflect a read error. The CDR3 DNA sequence: TGTGTCAGCAGCTTGTTCGGGACAAACACAGATACGCAGTATTTT. It translates to CVSSLFGTNTDTQYF. The chain employs TRBV5-6 and TRBJ2-3; tentative D call: TRBD1 (6 bases). This CDR3 has 15 residues. Germline V gene lookup returns CDR1 SGHDT and CDR2 YYEEEE.

This sequence joins TRBV28 and TRBJ1-2; possibly TRBD1 for D (6 bases). The ends were cut back, 4 bases at V and 8 bases at J, with 11 bases in the middle. Germline CDR1 is MDHEN and CDR2 is SYDVKM. The CDR3 totals 12 residues. The DNA for the CDR3 is TGTGCCAGCAGTTCTGGACAGACCGGCTACACCTTC. Translation gives CASSSGQTGYTF.

The chain employs TRBV7-3 and TRBJ2-1; TRBD2 agrees at 9 bases. This CDR3 contains 15 residues. Germline V gene sequence: CDR1 SGHTA, CDR2 FQGTGA. The trim removed 5 bases at V and 9 bases at J, leaving 11 bases unmatched. In DNA, the CDR3 is TGTGCCAGCAGCCTCCGGGCTAGCGGGATGAGTGAGCAGTTCTTC. Protein sequence: CASSLRASGMSEQFF.

The chain employs TRBV5-4 and TRBJ2-1; 7 positions agree with TRBD2. Trimming took 0 bases from V and 5 from J; bases not matched to a gene: 8. Per germline, CDR1 SGHNT and CDR2 YYREEE (reference sequence). There are 16 residues in the CDR3. The CDR3 reads CASSLVWLAENNEQFF. For the CDR3, the DNA is TGTGCCAGCAGCTTGGTCTGGCTAGCGGAGAACAATGAGCAGTTCTTC.

The CDR3 loop reads CASSHGTGGMDEQYF. As DNA, the CDR3 is TGTGCCAGCAGTCACGGGACAGGGGGCATGGATGAGCAGTACTTC. V and J are TRBV27 and TRBJ2-7; 12 bases line up with TRBD1. Trimming at V came to 5 bases and at J to 7 bases, leaving 9 bases not matched to a gene. There are 15 residues in the CDR3. Germline CDR1 MNHEY, CDR2 SMNVEV (reference sequence).

In this sample, this clonotype turned up many times. V gene TRBV4-2 combines with J gene TRBJ1-1; D gene uncertain. Germline CDR1 is LGHNA and CDR2 is YNFKEQ. CDR3 length: 15 amino acids. The V end was cut by 2 bases, the J end by 1 base, with 11 bases between. The CDR3 DNA reads as TGTGCCAGCAGCCAATCCAGGTACGGGAACACTGAAGCTTTCTTT. Translating gives CASSQSRYGNTEAFF.

This sequence joins TRBV6-5 and TRBJ1-2; 7 nucleotides agree with TRBD1. Germline V gene sequence: CDR1 MNHEY, CDR2 SVGAGI. This CDR3 contains 12 residues. With 6 bases clipped from V and 7 bases from J, the junction kept 5 bases outside the gene matches. In DNA, the CDR3 is TGTGCCAGCAGGTCTCCAGGGGGTGGCTACACCTTC. It specifies CASRSPGGGYTF.

The CDR3 sequence is CASSEPPGQGSEDTQYF. The CDR3 DNA reads as TGTGCCAGCAGTGAACCTCCCGGACAGGGGAGTGAGGATACGCAGTATTTT. This chain joins TRBV2 and TRBJ2-3; 9 bases fit TRBD1. The V segment lost 2 bases and the J segment 6 bases; nucleotides outside the gene matches: 12. The CDR3 consists of 17 residues. Germline V gene sequence: CDR1 SNHLY, CDR2 FYNNEI.

This clonotype was picked up a small number of times. The CDR3 DNA is TGTGCCAGCAGCTTACGCTCCTACGAGCAGTACTTC. Its protein product is CASSLRSYEQYF. The chain employs TRBV7-6 and TRBJ2-7; D ambiguous. CDR3 length: 12 residues. Germline V gene sequence: CDR1 SGHVS, CDR2 FNYEAQ. V lost 2 bases and J lost 0, with 2 bases in between.

This clonotype was counted many times. The rearrangement links TRBV24-1 to TRBJ2-1; unclear D gene. Trimming removed 0 bases from V and 1 base from J, with 21 bases in between. The length of the CDR3 is 20 residues. CDR1 and CDR2 (germline): KGHDR, SFDVKD. Written as DNA, the CDR3 is TGTGCCACCAGTGATTTGGCCCCCAGAGGAAAAGAGCTTTCCTACAATGAGCAGTTCTTC. The encoded protein is CATSDLAPRGKELSYNEQFF.

This clonotype appeared a few times. The genes are TRBV6-4 and TRBJ1-5, with 10 bases lining up with TRBD1. With 5 bases clipped from V and 5 bases from J, the junction kept 3 bases outside the gene matches. The germline gives CDR1 MRHNA, CDR2 SNTAGT. This CDR3 spans 14 amino acids. The CDR3 sequence: CASSPGQGDQPQHF. The CDR3, as DNA: TGTGCCAGCAGTCCTGGACAGGGGGATCAGCCCCAGCATTTT.

This chain uses TRBV19 with TRBJ2-1, with a possible D match to TRBD2 (6 bases). Germline V lookup: CDR1 LNHDA, CDR2 SQIVND (reference sequence). V was trimmed by 7 bases and J by 4 bases, leaving 14 bases between them. The length of the CDR3 is 14 residues. The CDR3 spells CASTPTRLYNEQFF. The CDR3 region has the DNA TGTGCCAGTACCCCGACTAGATTATACAATGAGCAGTTCTTC.

This clonotype came up many times. This chain connects TRBV12-3 or TRBV12-4 to TRBJ2-2, with a tentative D call TRBD1 (6 bases). The CDR3 has 12 amino acids. Trimming removed 7 bases from V and 14 bases from J, with 17 bases in between. Written as DNA, the CDR3 is TGTGCCAGCATCGCGCCAGGGGACGGACTGTTTTTT. This codes for CASIAPGDGLFF.

In its sample, this clonotype was seen a few times. The chain couples TRBV5-1 to TRBJ2-1; 13 bases match TRBD2. V dropped 5 bases and J dropped 7; count of bases not matched to a gene: 9. The CDR3 has 16 amino acids. Per the germline V gene, CDR1 is SGHRS and CDR2 is YFSETQ. CDR3 DNA: TGCGCCAGCAGATCGGGGACTAGCGGGACCCGTAATGAGCAGTTCTTC. Translation gives CASRSGTSGTRNEQFF.

The chain employs TRBV7-2 and TRBJ2-7, with 13 positions matching TRBD2. V shed 5 bases and J 5 bases; nucleotides not matched to a gene: 3. The CDR3 loop spans 14 amino acids. Per germline, CDR1 SGHTA and CDR2 FQGNSA. CDR3 region: CASSGLAGVHEQYF. CDR3 in DNA: TGTGCCAGCAGCGGACTAGCGGGAGTACACGAGCAGTACTTC.

This clonotype has at least ten counts. This rearrangement joins TRBV29-1 to TRBJ2-2; 8 nucleotides align to TRBD1. Germline lookup yields CDR1 SQVTM and CDR2 ANQGSEA. The CDR3 spans 14 residues. J lost 6 bases, V lost 5 bases, and 8 bases had no gene match. The CDR3 loop is CSVLNRGAAGELFF. The CDR3 region has the DNA TGCAGCGTTCTGAACAGGGGGGCCGCCGGGGAGCTGTTTTTT.

The genes are TRBV5-6 and TRBJ2-7; 13 bases line up with TRBD2. This CDR3 contains 16 residues. In germline, CDR1 is SGHDT, CDR2 YYEEEE. The V segment lost 5 bases and the J segment 3 bases; nucleotides outside the gene matches: 8. The CDR3 is CASSPGLAGVGYEQYF. The CDR3 nucleotides are TGTGCCAGCAGTCCCGGACTAGCGGGAGTTGGCTACGAGCAGTACTTC.

This sequence joins TRBV7-9 and TRBJ2-7, with D perhaps TRBD2 (5 bases). The germline V gene has CDR1 SEHNR and CDR2 FQNEAQ (reference sequence). The CDR3 is made up of 12 amino acids. V was shortened by 0 bases and J by 6 bases, with 6 bases between the two germline ends. CDR3 nucleotides: TGTGCCAGCAGCTTAGCGCTAGCCGAGCAGTACTTC. Translation gives CASSLALAEQYF.

This clonotype occurred a few times. A much larger clone lies a single base off, so this may be a read error. The V and J genes are TRBV9 and TRBJ2-3, with 7 nucleotides matching TRBD2. The CDR3 runs to 16 residues. Trimming removed 0 bases from V and 2 bases from J; junction bases left unmatched: 6. Germline lookup yields CDR1 SGDLS and CDR2 YYNGEE. Written as DNA, the CDR3 is TGTGCCAGCAGCGTAGCCGTCGGGAGGTCCACAGATACGCAGTATTTT. This codes for CASSVAVGRSTDTQYF.

This chain connects TRBV27 to TRBJ2-6, with D possibly matching TRBD2 (5 bases). The CDR3 spans 14 residues. V was shortened by 5 bases and J by 3 bases, with 8 bases between the two germline ends. Germline V lookup: CDR1 MNHEY, CDR2 SMNVEV (reference sequence). The CDR3: CASSLSVGANVLTF. The CDR3 DNA sequence: TGTGCCAGCAGTCTTAGCGTTGGGGCCAACGTCCTGACTTTC. Looking up the rest from reference TRBV27 and TRBJ2-6 gives the full variable domain: EAQVTQNPRYLITVTGKKLTVTCSQNMNHEYMSWYRQDPGLGLRQIYYSMNVEVTDKGDVPEGYKVSRKEKRNFPLILESPSPNQTSLYFCASSLSVGANVLTFGAGSRLTVL.

CDR3 protein: CASSSQGAGQPQHF. CDR3 bases: TGTGCCAGCAGCTCCCAGGGGGCCGGGCAGCCCCAGCATTTT. The chain combines TRBV7-9 with TRBJ1-5, with 8 bases aligning to TRBD1. The ends lost 4 bases at V and 7 bases at J; junction bases unmatched: 6. Per germline, CDR1 SEHNR and CDR2 FQNEAQ (reference sequence). The CDR3 runs 14 residues.

This clonotype was recorded a few times. The V and J genes are TRBV7-9 and TRBJ1-1; D may be TRBD1 (5 bases). CDR3 length equals 14 residues. V gave up 5 bases and J gave up 7 bases, with 17 bases separating them. CDR1 and CDR2 from the germline V gene are SEHNR and FQNEAQ (reference sequence). CDR3: CASSGGISTIEAFF. The CDR3 DNA reads as TGTGCCAGCAGCGGGGGGATTTCTACTATTGAAGCTTTCTTT.

The chain uses TRBV7-2 and TRBJ2-7; D is undetermined. Germline loops: CDR1 SGHTA, CDR2 FQGNSA. This CDR3 spans 15 amino acids. V lost 5 bases to trimming and J lost 0 bases, with 14 bases between them. CDR3 loop: CASSPRLRSSYEQYF. DNA of the CDR3: TGTGCCAGCAGCCCCAGACTCAGAAGCTCCTACGAGCAGTACTTC.

This clonotype has more than one count but fewer than ten. The CDR3 region is CASSFDGYNEQFF. The CDR3 bases are TGTGCCAGCAGCTTCGACGGATACAATGAGCAGTTCTTC. The chain joins TRBV5-4 to TRBJ2-1; D call uncertain. Trimming stripped 2 bases from V and 4 bases from J, with 7 bases between. Germline V gene sequence: CDR1 SGHNT, CDR2 YYREEE (reference sequence). This CDR3 is built from 13 residues. The full variable domain, completed using reference TRBV5-4 and TRBJ2-1, is ETGVTQSPTHLIKTRGQQVTLRCSSQSGHNTVSWYQQALGQGPQFIFQYYREEENGRGNFPPRFSGLQFPNYSSELNVNALELDDSALYLCASSFDGYNEQFFGPGTRLTVL.